The sequence of this T cell receptor beta chain was determined in a study of blood T cell repertoires in COVID-19. Everyone who took part was roughly 18 to 89 years old, and they came from over 20 US areas. The recovered donors of Cohort 3 showed two negative PCRs, clearance, or symptom resolution. V lost 3 bases to trimming and J lost 6 bases; unmatched junction nucleotides: 8. The V gene's germline CDR1 is GTSNPN and CDR2 SVGIG (reference sequence). The CDR3 covers 15 residues. In the original processing: The assay estimated nucleated cells by amplifying reference gene primers. Assay: immunoSEQ multiplex PCR; the TCRdb copy retains only in-frame clones and omits some. The DNA was the basis for D and trimming; V, J and clone size are from that table. The sample lists approximately 200,000 clones, under 90% occurring once. This clone was counted between two and nine times.

Specimen: PBMCs or T cells enriched from blood (not recorded which). This TCR was recovered from a man aged 55 to 70 who had recovered from COVID-19. The chain is built from TRBV30 and TRBJ1-6, with 7 bases matching TRBD1. CDR3 bases: TGTGCCTGGAGAGGACGGGGGACAGTTAATTCACCCCTCCACTTT. Translated: CAWRGRGTVNSPLHF. Complete variable domain (other parts from reference TRBV30 and TRBJ1-6): SQTIHQWPATLVQPVGSPLSLECTVEGTSNPNLYWYRQAAGRGLQLLFYSVGIGQISSEVPQNLSASRPQDRQFILSSKKLLLSDSGFYLCAWRGRGTVNSPLHFGNGTRLTVT.